This TCR beta chain was identified in a study of technical replicates of blood from a few donors. V was clipped by 1 base and J by 2 bases, with 11 bases between them. In germline, CDR1 is SGHRS, CDR2 YFSETQ. The CDR3 runs 15 residues. Repertoires were generated with immunoSEQ multiplex PCR, while TCRdb's copy carries only in-frame clones and drops some. The sample consists of approximately 13,000 clones, more than 80% of them appearing once. This clone was observed a single time. This sequence joins TRBV5-1 and TRBJ2-3; unclear D gene. The source of this sequence is a human donor in good health. The sequenced sample consisted of PBMCs. Written as DNA, the CDR3 is TGCGCCAGCAGCTTGTCCAACAGTTTCACAGATACGCAGTATTTT. Translated: CASSLSNSFTDTQYF.